This T cell receptor (beta chain) emerged from a study of blood T cell repertoires in COVID-19. In the original processing: From reference gene primer amplification, estimates of nucleated cell counts were derived. This table comes from immunoSEQ multiplex PCR, and its TCRdb copy is limited to in-frame clones, with some not included. V and J calls and clone size are copied from that table; D and trimming were computed from the DNA. The profile covers roughly 150,000 clones, with approximately 78% appearing a single time and less than 7.5% taken by the ten largest. Germline V CDR1 and CDR2: LNHNV, YYDKDF (reference sequence). V shed 0 bases, J shed 0 bases, and the junction held 7 bases outside the gene matches. The CDR3 length is 19 residues. This clone was seen once.

This sequence originates from a woman between 45 and 65 years old who had recovered from COVID-19. The V gene is TRBV15, the J gene TRBJ2-6; 8 positions match TRBD1. The sequencing sample was made of PBMCs or T cells enriched from blood (not recorded which). CDR3 region: CATSRDGAGGSSGANVLTF. The CDR3 DNA reads as TGTGCCACCAGCAGAGATGGGGCAGGGGGCAGCTCTGGGGCCAACGTCCTGACTTTC.